Included here is one T cell receptor (beta chain) sequence, with context. This table comes from immunoSEQ multiplex PCR, and its TCRdb copy is limited to in-frame clones, with some not included. The top ten clones hold approximately 0.8% of a sample with over 250,000 clones, 70% to 90% of them seen once. This specimen comes from a study of blood T cell repertoires in COVID-19. Looking at the study overall: Samples came from the United States, Italy and Spain, spanning acute and convalescent COVID-19.

The clonotype comes from a young woman with acute or convalescent COVID-19. The sample consisted of peripheral blood.

The CDR3 bases are TGTGCCAGCAGCTCCGGACTAGCGGGAGCTGGCGAGCAGTACTTC. It encodes CASSSGLAGAGEQYF. This chain uses TRBV7-9 with TRBJ2-7; TRBD2 matches 13 bases. The V segment lost 4 bases and the J segment 6 bases; nucleotides outside the gene matches: 6. Germline V gene data show CDR1 as SEHNR and CDR2 as FQNEAQ (reference sequence). CDR3 length: 15 amino acids.